The 3 T cell receptor beta chains given below trace back to one sample, sequenced in a study of glioma-infiltrating T cells. Using RNA template, CDR3s of TCR alpha and beta were amplified with iRepertoire arm-PCR. TCRdb independently ran MiXCR on the multiplex PCR reads; one entry per CDR3 protein. Altogether roughly 200,000 distinct CDR3 sequences are present, over 40% being singletons, with the ten largest covering around 5.3%. Sequenced: glioma tissue, nonneoplastic brain tissue, or PBMCs (not recorded which). Receptors were obtained from a human donor with low-grade glioma or glioblastoma, undergoing nonglioma brain surgery, or in good health (not recorded which).

In regard to this clonotype: An end of the junction differs from the germline gene, which may be a read error. This chain joins TRBV4-1 and TRBJ2-3; D remains unclear. The CDR3 spans 13 residues. CDR1 is MGHRA, CDR2 YSYEKL, per germline. The DNA of the CDR3 is TGCGCCAGCAGCCAAGATATAGCTGATACGCATTATTTT. Its translation: CASSQDIADTHYF.

In its sample, this clonotype was seen once. One junction end disagrees with the germline gene, perhaps due to a read error. The rearrangement joins TRBV6-1 to TRBJ2-1; 12 positions match TRBD2. CDR3 size: 15 residues. Germline V gives CDR1 MNHNS, CDR2 SASEGT. CDR3 residues: CASSEGLAGTNEQFF. In DNA, the CDR3 is TGTGCCAGCAGCGAAGGACTAGCGGGAACAAATGAGCAGTTCTTC.

Ten or more counts support this clonotype. The chain uses TRBV6-6 and TRBJ1-1; tentatively, D is TRBD1 (5 bases). This CDR3 is built from 14 residues. V lost 0 bases, J lost 9 bases, and 14 bases lay in between. Germline V gene data show CDR1 as MNHNY and CDR2 as SVGAGI (reference sequence). The CDR3 nucleotides read TGTGCCAGCAGTTACTCACCAGAGGGGCCGAAAGCTTTCTTT. As protein: CASSYSPEGPKAFF.